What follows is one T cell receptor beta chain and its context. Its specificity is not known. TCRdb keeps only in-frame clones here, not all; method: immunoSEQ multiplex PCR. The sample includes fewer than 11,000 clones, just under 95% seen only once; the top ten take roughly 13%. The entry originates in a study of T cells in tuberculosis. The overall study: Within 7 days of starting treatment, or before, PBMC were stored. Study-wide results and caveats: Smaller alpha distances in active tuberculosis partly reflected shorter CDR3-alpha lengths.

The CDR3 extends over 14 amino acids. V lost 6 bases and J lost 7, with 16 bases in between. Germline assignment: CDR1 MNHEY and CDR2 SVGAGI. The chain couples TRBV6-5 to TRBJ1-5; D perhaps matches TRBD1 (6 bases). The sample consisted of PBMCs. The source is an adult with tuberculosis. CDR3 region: CASRENRERQPQHF. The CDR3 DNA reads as TGTGCCAGCAGGGAAAACAGGGAGAGGCAGCCCCAGCATTTT.